This TCR beta chain was identified during a study of cytomegalovirus exposure and HLA in healthy donors. Germline V gene data show CDR1 as MDHEN and CDR2 as SYDVKM. The CDR3 contains 17 residues. J lost 0 bases, V lost 9 bases, and 12 bases had no gene match. Overall study findings and caveats: In a later analysis, HLA-associated beta chains showed higher expansion and lower generation probabilities than comparable chains. A later analysis associated some 16,000 TCR beta sequences with HLA alleles at a 0.05 false discovery rate. As immune exposure information, only CMV serostatus was available.

There are a few counts of this clone. Its antigen is unidentified. Though nominally healthy at sampling, donors likely had unrecorded immune exposures. The primer mix had 60 Vbeta and 13 Jbeta primers. Sequenced by immunoSEQ multiplex PCR; TCRdb stores in-frame clones only, minus some. The table shows 130,000 or so clones, with approximately 85% occurring only once. The sequence derives from a woman aged 25 to 39 in good health and CMV-seropositive. Sequencing was done on a sample of PBMCs. This chain uses TRBV28 with TRBJ1-5, with 9 bases matching TRBD1. CDR3 region: CASLPGQGPYSNQPQHF. CDR3 nucleotides: TGTGCCAGTCTTCCGGGACAGGGCCCTTATAGCAATCAGCCCCAGCATTTT.